The 14 T cell receptor beta chains below all came from one sample that was sequenced in a study of blood T cell repertoires in COVID-19. Sequencing was performed with immunoSEQ multiplex PCR; in TCRdb, only in-frame clones are kept and a portion is missing. This table has about 75,000 clones, more than 65% appearing once. The sequencing input was peripheral blood. Receptors were obtained from an elderly woman with active or convalescent COVID-19.

This sequence joins TRBV7-9 and TRBJ1-2, with 8 bases aligning to TRBD1. The J segment lost 4 bases and the V segment lost 5 bases, leaving 12 bases of the junction unmatched. From germline, CDR1 is SEHNR and CDR2 FQNEAQ (reference sequence). This CDR3 contains 16 residues. Here the CDR3 reads CASSTWTGRNPYGYTF. CDR3 nucleotide sequence: TGTGCCAGCAGCACCTGGACAGGGAGGAATCCCTATGGCTACACCTTC. Full variable domain (rest looked up from reference TRBV7-9 and TRBJ1-2): DTGVSQNPRHKITKRGQNVTFRCDPISEHNRLYWYRQTLGQGPEFLTYFQNEAQLEKSRLLSDRFSAERPKGSFSTLEIQRTEQGDSAMYLCASSTWTGRNPYGYTFGSGTRLTVV.

The genes are TRBV18 and TRBJ1-4; maybe TRBD1 (6 bases). The CDR3 extends over 15 amino acids. Trimming stripped 3 bases from V and 8 bases from J, with 16 bases between. The germline gives CDR1 KGHSH, CDR2 LQKENI. This CDR3 reads CASSPPDSMREKLFF. In DNA, the CDR3 is TGTGCCAGCTCACCCCCGGACAGCATGAGGGAAAAACTGTTTTTT.

This chain links TRBV2 with TRBJ1-2; 7 positions agree with TRBD1. Germline V lookup: CDR1 SNHLY, CDR2 FYNNEI. The CDR3 spans 14 residues. Germline trimming cut 5 bases from V and 8 bases from J; bases unmatched to any gene: 11. The CDR3 DNA is TGTGCCAGCAGTACACAGGGGAGCGGAGTCGGCTACACCTTC. It encodes CASSTQGSGVGYTF.

V and J are TRBV6-4 and TRBJ1-2, with TRBD1 identical over 7 bases. V trimming: 0 bases; J trimming: 7 bases; junction bases outside the gene matches: 8. The CDR3 runs 15 residues. Germline V lookup: CDR1 MRHNA, CDR2 SNTAGT. CDR3 in amino acids: CASSDSVQGWSGYTF. CDR3 DNA: TGTGCCAGCAGTGACTCGGTACAGGGGTGGAGTGGCTACACCTTC.

This clone was recorded only once. The chain has TRBV10-2 and TRBJ1-1; TRBD1 is a possible D gene (6 bases). V lost 5 bases and J lost 0, with 10 bases in between. The germline gives CDR1 WSHSY, CDR2 SAAADI. The CDR3 has 14 amino acids. CDR3 region: CASSRDTLNTEAFF. The CDR3 bases are TGCGCCAGCAGTCGGGACACATTGAACACTGAAGCTTTCTTT.

In DNA form, the CDR3 reads TGTGCCAGCACACAGGGCCTCTCCTTGATCGTGTATTTT. The encoded protein is CASTQGLSLIVYF. V and J are TRBV6-5 and TRBJ2-3, with D possibly being TRBD1 (6 bases). Germline V gene data show CDR1 as MNHEY and CDR2 as SVGAGI. The CDR3 spans 13 residues. The germline V and J ends were trimmed by 7 bases and 14 bases, with 22 bases remaining between them.

This clone was seen a single time. This chain uses TRBV20-1 with TRBJ1-2; D is perhaps TRBD1 (5 bases). The CDR3 loop spans 11 amino acids. CDR1 and CDR2 from the germline V gene are DFQATT and SNEGSKA (reference sequence). V shed 2 bases and J shed 6 bases, with 7 bases lying between them. CDR3 DNA: TGCAGTGCTAGACAGGGCAATGGCTACACCTTC. It yields the protein CSARQGNGYTF.

The genes are TRBV24-1 and TRBJ2-1, with a weak D call TRBD2 (5 bases). Germline CDR1 KGHDR, CDR2 SFDVKD. CDR3 length: 14 residues. V lost 4 bases, J lost 12 bases, and 18 bases lay in between. CDR3 nucleotides: TGTGCCACCAGTGAAGTGGGTCGCGGGCCGGGGCAGTTCTTC. Translating it yields CATSEVGRGPGQFF.

The chain is built from TRBV4-3 and TRBJ1-6; no definite D call. The V end lost 4 bases, the J end lost 9 bases, and 10 bases lay between the germline ends. This CDR3 has 13 residues. CDR1 and CDR2 from the germline V gene are LGHNA and YSLEER. The CDR3 coding sequence is TGCGCCAGCAGCCGTATCGGAGGTTCACCCCTCCACTTT. Translation: CASSRIGGSPLHF.

V and J are TRBV28 and TRBJ2-7; D is unresolved. Germline CDR1 MDHEN, CDR2 SYDVKM. Trimming took off 2 bases at V and 4 bases at J, with 9 bases between the two ends. The CDR3 contains 13 residues. The CDR3 loop reads CASSLILRYEQYF. The CDR3 bases are TGTGCCAGCAGTTTAATTTTGAGATACGAGCAGTACTTC.

This chain links TRBV5-5 with TRBJ2-7, with D tentatively TRBD2 (8 bases). The V gene lost 4 bases and the J gene lost 2 bases, with 19 bases spanning the gap. This CDR3 has 16 residues. Germline V gene data show CDR1 as SGHKS and CDR2 as YYEKEE (reference sequence). CDR3 region: CASSRSGTVGAYEQYF. The CDR3 DNA follows: TGTGCCAGCAGCCGTAGCGGGACAGTTGGGGCCTACGAGCAGTACTTC.

CDR3 DNA: TGTGCCAGCAGTGATACGGGGGGCGCTTGGACCGGGGAGCTGTTTTTT. Amino acids: CASSDTGGAWTGELFF. The chain recombines TRBV25-1 with TRBJ2-2; perhaps TRBD2 as D (7 bases). V lost 3 bases and J 5 bases, leaving 16 bases between the germline ends. CDR1 MGHDK and CDR2 SYGVNS come from the germline V gene. The CDR3 covers 16 residues.

The rearrangement joins TRBV6-5 to TRBJ2-7; D possibly corresponds to TRBD2 (6 bases). V was clipped by 5 bases and J by 9 bases, with 20 bases between them. This CDR3 spans 14 amino acids. The germline V gene has CDR1 MNHEY and CDR2 SVGAGI. CDR3 loop: CASSTGTSVRGQYF. The CDR3 region has the DNA TGTGCCAGCAGTACCGGGACTTCTGTACGAGGGCAGTACTTC.

V usage is TRBV2 and J usage is TRBJ2-3; 7 nucleotides agree with TRBD2. The ends lost 8 bases at V and 2 bases at J; junction bases unmatched: 7. In germline, CDR1 is SNHLY, CDR2 FYNNEI. CDR3 length equals 14 residues. The DNA for the CDR3 is TGTGCCAGCCTCTCCGGGAGGCTCACAGATACGCAGTATTTT. This translates into CASLSGRLTDTQYF.